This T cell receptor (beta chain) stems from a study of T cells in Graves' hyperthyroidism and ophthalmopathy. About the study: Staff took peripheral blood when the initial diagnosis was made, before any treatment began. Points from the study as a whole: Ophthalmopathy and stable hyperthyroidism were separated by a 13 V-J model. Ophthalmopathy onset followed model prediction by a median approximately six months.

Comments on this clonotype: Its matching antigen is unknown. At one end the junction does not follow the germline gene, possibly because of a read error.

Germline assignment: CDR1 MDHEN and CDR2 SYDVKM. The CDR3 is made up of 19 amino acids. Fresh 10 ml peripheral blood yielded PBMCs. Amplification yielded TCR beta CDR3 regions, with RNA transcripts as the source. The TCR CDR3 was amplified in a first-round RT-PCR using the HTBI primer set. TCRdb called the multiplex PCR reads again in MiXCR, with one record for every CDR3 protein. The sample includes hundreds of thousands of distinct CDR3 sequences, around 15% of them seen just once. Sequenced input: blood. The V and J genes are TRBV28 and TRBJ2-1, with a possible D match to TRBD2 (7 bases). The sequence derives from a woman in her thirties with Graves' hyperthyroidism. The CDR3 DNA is TGTGCCAGCAGTTTGGTCTTGGGAGGGGGAGAAGGGTCCAACAATCAGCAGTTCTTC. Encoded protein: CASSLVLGGGEGSNNQQFF.